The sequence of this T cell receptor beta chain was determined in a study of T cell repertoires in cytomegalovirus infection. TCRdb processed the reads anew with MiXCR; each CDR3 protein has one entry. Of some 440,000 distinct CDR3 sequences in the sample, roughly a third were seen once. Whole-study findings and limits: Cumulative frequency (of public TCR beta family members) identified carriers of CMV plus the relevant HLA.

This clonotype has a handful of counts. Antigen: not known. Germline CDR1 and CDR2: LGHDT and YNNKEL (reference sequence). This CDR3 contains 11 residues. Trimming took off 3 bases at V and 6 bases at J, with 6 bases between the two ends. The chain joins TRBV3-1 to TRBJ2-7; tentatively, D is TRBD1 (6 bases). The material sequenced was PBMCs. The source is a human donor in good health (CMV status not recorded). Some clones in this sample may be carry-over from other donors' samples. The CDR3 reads CASSHRGEQYF. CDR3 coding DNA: TGTGCCAGCAGCCACAGGGGCGAGCAGTACTTC.